This T cell receptor beta chain was obtained from a study of cytomegalovirus exposure and HLA in healthy donors. Background on the study: Prior work identified some 120 million unique TCR beta sequences in around 170 million T cells.

Germline values: CDR1 MDHEN, CDR2 SYDVKM. V lost 5 bases to trimming and J lost 0 bases, with 8 bases between them. This CDR3 is 14 amino acids long. Primers: 60 Vbeta forward and 13 Jbeta reverse. The table came from immunoSEQ multiplex PCR; TCRdb's copy has only in-frame clones and leaves some out. This repertoire shows about 90,000 clones, around 89% found once; its top ten account for roughly 2.2%. The sample was PBMCs. The sequence came from a man between 18 and 29 years old in good health and CMV-seronegative. The V and J genes are TRBV28 and TRBJ1-5, with D uncertain. The CDR3 protein is CASSKIYSNQPQHF. The CDR3 coding sequence is TGTGCCAGCAGTAAAATTTATAGCAATCAGCCCCAGCATTTT.